A single sample gave rise to the 12 T cell receptor beta chains below, sequenced in a study of blood T cell repertoires in COVID-19. The repertoire was sequenced with immunoSEQ multiplex PCR; TCRdb's copy has only in-frame clones and lacks some. The table includes around 270,000 clones, approximately 90% detected once. The material sequenced was peripheral blood. The receptors come from a man aged 55 to 70 who had recovered from COVID-19.

J is TRBJ2-1 and V is TRBV18, with 11 bases fitting TRBD2. The germline CDR1 and CDR2 sequences are KGHSH and LQKENI. This CDR3 has 14 amino acids. Trimming took 0 bases from V and 13 from J; bases not matched to a gene: 5. As DNA, the CDR3 is TGTGCCAGCTCACCACCTCTAGCGGGGGGCTCACAGTTCTTC. This sequence encodes CASSPPLAGGSQFF.

This clone was observed many times. The chain carries TRBV12-3 or TRBV12-4 and TRBJ1-3; 7 nucleotides align to TRBD1. V was clipped by 10 bases and J by 1 base; unmatched bases: 4. The CDR3 extends over 13 amino acids. DNA for the CDR3: TGTGCCACCAACAGGGGATCTGGAAACACCATATATTTT. This codes for CATNRGSGNTIYF.

The chain joins TRBV19 to TRBJ2-1; D possibly corresponds to TRBD1 (5 bases). This CDR3 comprises 12 residues. The germline V gene encodes CDR1 LNHDA and CDR2 SQIVND (reference sequence). Trimming removed 5 bases at V and 3 bases at J, with 5 bases between. In DNA form, the CDR3 reads TGTGCCAGTAGTGACAGCTACAATGAGCAGTTCTTC. Translated: CASSDSYNEQFF.

CDR3 nucleotides: TGTGCCAGCAGCTTAATGAGCGGGGGAAGCCACGAGCAGTACTTC. The encoded protein is CASSLMSGGSHEQYF. J is TRBJ2-7 and V is TRBV7-3, with 8 positions matching TRBD2. Trimming took 1 base from V and 5 from J; bases not matched to a gene: 7. The germline gives CDR1 SGHTA, CDR2 FQGTGA. The CDR3 loop spans 15 amino acids. The full variable domain, rest sourced from reference TRBV7-3 and TRBJ2-7, is GAGVSQTPSNKVTEKGKYVELRCDPISGHTALYWYRQSLGQGPEFLIYFQGTGAADDSGLPNDRFFAVRPEGSVSTLKIQRTERGDSAVYLCASSLMSGGSHEQYFGPGTRLTVT.

This rearrangement joins TRBV23-1 to TRBJ1-5, with 9 bases that match TRBD1. TRBV23-1 is known as an ORF, though its function is uncertain. V gave up 7 bases and J gave up 4 bases; unmatched junction bases: 8. This CDR3 contains 15 residues. This CDR3 reads CASTTGGRGNQPQHF. CDR3 coding DNA: TGCGCCAGCACAACAGGGGGCCGGGGGAATCAGCCCCAGCATTTT.

The gene calls are TRBV5-1 and TRBJ1-1, with TRBD1 matching over 7 bases. Germline CDR1 is SGHRS and CDR2 is YFSETQ. The CDR3 loop spans 15 amino acids. The V and J ends lost 4 bases and 1 base, in that order; junction bases with no gene match: 7. The CDR3 is CASSETGERNTEAFF. In DNA form, the CDR3 reads TGCGCCAGCAGCGAAACAGGGGAGAGGAACACTGAAGCTTTCTTT.

The chain couples TRBV6-5 to TRBJ2-7; 8 nucleotides agree with TRBD2. Germline-derived CDR1 and CDR2 are MNHEY and SVGAGI. The CDR3 covers 14 residues. V shed 7 bases and J 2 bases; nucleotides not matched to a gene: 7. CDR3 amino acids: CASISGRAPYEQYF. The CDR3 DNA reads TGTGCCAGCATATCCGGGAGGGCCCCCTACGAGCAGTACTTC.

The chain recombines TRBV5-4 with TRBJ2-7; TRBD1 is a possible D gene (6 bases). The V and J ends lost 2 bases and 6 bases respectively, with 15 bases between them. The CDR3 length is 14 residues. In germline, CDR1 is SGHNT, CDR2 YYREEE (reference sequence). CDR3 coding DNA: TGTGCCAGCAGCTTTCTACAGGGCTTCGGCGAGCAGTACTTC. Protein sequence: CASSFLQGFGEQYF.

The chain uses TRBV5-1 and TRBJ1-2, with 9 bases fitting TRBD1. CDR1 is SGHRS, CDR2 YFSETQ, per germline. V shed 4 bases and J 7 bases; nucleotides not matched to a gene: 8. The CDR3 has 14 residues. CDR3 in amino acids: CASSVTGGVGGYTF. The CDR3 DNA reads as TGCGCCAGCAGCGTTACAGGGGGCGTCGGTGGCTACACCTTC.

Notes on this clone: A read error may produce the germline difference seen at one junction end. This rearrangement joins TRBV19 to TRBJ1-2; possibly TRBD1 for D (5 bases). From germline, CDR1 is LNHDA and CDR2 SQIVND (reference sequence). The CDR3 extends over 13 amino acids. The CDR3 loop reads CASSLSLEGIVNF. The DNA for the CDR3 is TGTGCCAGTAGTCTCAGCTTGGAGGGGATTGTTAACTTC. Filled out from reference TRBV19 and TRBJ1-2, the complete variable domain reads DGGITQSPKYLFRKEGQNVTLSCEQNLNHDAMYWYRQDPGQGLRLIYYSQIVNDFQKGDIAEGYSVSREKKESFPLTVTSAQKNPTAFYLCASSLSLEGIVNFGSGTRLTVV.

The V gene is TRBV15, the J gene TRBJ1-6; D may be TRBD1 (5 bases). V gave up 1 base and J gave up 7 bases, with 14 bases separating them. The CDR3 sequence is 16 residues long. Germline CDR1 reads LNHNV; CDR2 reads YYDKDF (reference sequence). CDR3 nucleotide sequence: TGTGCCACCAGCAGAGGGGAGGGGTTTCGGAATTCACCCCTCCACTTT. Its protein product is CATSRGEGFRNSPLHF.

The chain has TRBV11-3 and TRBJ2-5; TRBD1 agrees at 8 bases. The V gene end was trimmed by 4 bases and the J gene end by 2 bases; junction bases not matched to a gene: 9. CDR1 SGHNT and CDR2 YENEEA come from the germline V gene. The CDR3 runs to 16 residues. The CDR3 region has the DNA TGTGCCAGCAGCTCCCGGACAGGGTTGGGTCAAGAGACCCAGTACTTC. It yields the protein CASSSRTGLGQETQYF.